The rows below give T cell receptor beta chains drawn from one sample of a study of control samples from healthy donors and cancer patients. Clones were sequenced by immunoSEQ multiplex PCR, and TCRdb holds only the in-frame ones, with some missing. The table includes more than 90,000 clones, roughly 91% detected once. Sequences were obtained from blood. All receptors come from a man aged 25 to 40 in good health. The CDR3 runs from the conserved cysteine through the conserved F or W. Fields, in order: V gene, J gene, clone size, D gene, CDR3 DNA, CDR3 protein. D genes are given only for firm matches. A row's size may be missing; if present it is once, few, many or a size class.

>TRBV5-5|TRBJ2-5|NA|NA
TGTGCCGCAGGGAGGTCTGGGCAAGAGACCCAGTACTTC
CAAGRSGQETQYF
>TRBV29-1|TRBJ1-5|NA|NA
TGCAGCGCACAGGCCGCTTCAAATCAGCCCCAGCATTTT
CSAQAASNQPQHF
>TRBV7-6|TRBJ2-3|NA|NA
TGTGCCAGCAGCTCCAGCAGGGGCGGGGTGGATACGCAGTATTTT
CASSSSRGGVDTQYF
>TRBV14|TRBJ1-5|NA|NA
TGTGCCAGCAGCCAAGATTGGAGACAGCCCCAGCATTTT
CASSQDWRQPQHF
>TRBV19|TRBJ2-2|NA|NA
TGTGCCAGTAGTATCATGGAGGGCGAGCTGTTTTTT
CASSIMEGELFF
>TRBV18|TRBJ1-1|NA|NA
TGTGCCAGCTCACCATCGCGGCAGAACACTGAAGCTTTCTTT
CASSPSRQNTEAFF
>TRBV12-5|TRBJ2-4|NA|NA
TGTGCTAGTGGTTTGGGGGGTCAAGGAGCCAAAAACATTCAGTACTTC
CASGLGGQGAKNIQYF
>TRBV12-3/TRBV12-4|TRBJ2-5|NA|NA
TGTGCCAGCAGCTTGACAACAGGGGAGACCCAGTACTTC
CASSLTTGETQYF
>TRBV11-2|TRBJ1-3|NA|NA
TGTGCCAGCAGCTTAGGGTTAGGGACTGGAAACACCATATATTTT
CASSLGLGTGNTIYF
>TRBV13|TRBJ2-5|NA|NA
TGTGCCAGCAGCATCAGACAGTACCAAGAGACCCAGTACTTC
CASSIRQYQETQYF
>TRBV6-5|TRBJ2-1|NA|TRBD2
TGTGCCAGCAGATTTTCTACGGCGGGGGATGAGCAGTTCTTC
CASRFSTAGDEQFF
>TRBV11-2|TRBJ2-1|NA|NA
TGTGCCAGCAGCTTAGGCCCCGCGTTAAACAATGAGCAGTTCTTC
CASSLGPALNNEQFF
>TRBV3-1/TRBV3-2|TRBJ2-2|NA|NA
TGTGCCAGCAGCCCTCTAAAAGGGGGAGGGGCGGGCACCGGGGAGCTGTTTTTT
CASSPLKGGGAGTGELFF
>TRBV4-2|TRBJ1-6|NA|NA
TGTGCCAGCAGCCAAGTTGGGACCTATAATTCACCCCTCCACTTT
CASSQVGTYNSPLHF
>TRBV24-1|TRBJ1-2|NA|NA
TGTGCCACCAGTGATAGCCGAGCGGGGGGGCACCGCTTC
CATSDSRAGGHRF
>TRBV25-1|TRBJ1-4|NA|NA
TGTGCCAGCAGTGAGCCGGGGGCCGCAACTAATGAAAAACTGTTTTTT
CASSEPGAATNEKLFF
>TRBV29-1|TRBJ1-2|few|NA
TGCAGCGGGACCTCGGGGTGGTATGGCTACACCTTC
CSGTSGWYGYTF
>TRBV6-4|TRBJ1-5|NA|NA
TGTGCCAGCAGTGTAAGGTCGACCGGGAGTCGGTATCAGCCCCAGCATTTT
CASSVRSTGSRYQPQHF
>TRBV3-1/TRBV3-2|TRBJ2-1|NA|TRBD2
TGTGCCAGCAGCCAATCTAGCGGCCTTTACAATGAGCAGTTCTTC
CASSQSSGLYNEQFF
>TRBV28|TRBJ2-5|NA|NA
TGTGCCAGCAGTTTATCAACCAGGCCGCAGTACTTC
CASSLSTRPQYF
>TRBV24-1|TRBJ2-2|NA|TRBD2
TGTGCCACCAGTGATCGGGACCCCGGGGGGACCGGGGAGCTGTTTTTT
CATSDRDPGGTGELFF
>TRBV19|TRBJ1-5|NA|NA
TGTGCCAGTAGTATAGTTGCAAATCAGCCCCAGCATTTT
CASSIVANQPQHF
>TRBV7-9|TRBJ1-5|NA|NA
TGTGCCAGCAGCGATGGGGTGGGCCAGCCCCAGCATTTT
CASSDGVGQPQHF
>TRBV28|TRBJ2-7|NA|TRBD2
TGTGCCAGCAGTTTGGCCGCACGGACTAGGCTGTCCTACGAGCAGTACTTC
CASSLAARTRLSYEQYF
>TRBV5-1|TRBJ1-2|NA|NA
TGCGCCAGCAGACGAGACGGGTACTATGGCTACACCTTC
CASRRDGYYGYTF
>TRBV11-2|TRBJ1-2|NA|NA
TGTGCCAGCAGATTCAGCCGGGTCTCCGGACAACGCTACACCTTC
CASRFSRVSGQRYTF
>TRBV19|TRBJ1-5|NA|NA
TGTGCCAGTAGTACGACAGGTAGCAATCAGCCCCAGCATTTT
CASSTTGSNQPQHF
>TRBV24-1|TRBJ2-2|NA|TRBD2
TGTGCCACCAGGGCGGGGAGGGGAACCGGGGAGCTGTTTTTT
CATRAGRGTGELFF
>TRBV5-4|TRBJ1-2|NA|TRBD1
TGTGCCAGCAGCATCGGGACAGCTTATGGCTACACCTTC
CASSIGTAYGYTF
>TRBV7-9|TRBJ1-1|NA|TRBD1
TGTGCCAGCACCCGTTCCGGGACAGTGAACACTGAAGCTTTCTTT
CASTRSGTVNTEAFF
>TRBV7-9|TRBJ1-2|NA|NA
TGTGCCAGCAGCTTAGCAGCTCCAGGGATCTATGGCTACACCTTC
CASSLAAPGIYGYTF